The entry below gives a single T cell receptor beta chain sequence along with its context. Antigen: not known. These data belong to a study of OX40 agonist ivuxolimab in advanced cancers. Background on the study: Patients in dose escalation had liver, melanoma, kidney or head and neck cancers. Study-wide results and limits: Antigen specificity of clonally expanded peripheral T cells was not established. Expanded clones were, on average, more numerous among CD8+ T cells than CD4+. Normalized T-cell clonal expansion was also low in some nonresponders.

The data were produced by immunoSEQ multiplex PCR, yet TCRdb's version contains in-frame clones alone and is incomplete. Of 50,000 to 70,000 clones detected, approximately 82% appear once; the ten largest clones hold approximately 3%. The sequences come from CD4+ or CD8+ T cells sorted from blood, collected in a trial of the OX40 agonist ivuxolimab. The receptor was derived from an adult with an advanced solid tumor such as melanoma, head and neck, liver or kidney cancer.

CDR3 DNA: TGTGCCAGCAGCCTGGATGGACAGAGCAATCAGCCCCAGCATTTT. This sequence encodes CASSLDGQSNQPQHF. J is TRBJ1-5 and V is TRBV4-2; possibly TRBD1 for D (6 bases). Germline V CDR1 and CDR2: LGHNA, YNFKEQ. The V and J ends lost 4 bases and 1 base respectively, with 11 bases between them. The CDR3 length is 15 residues.